The entry below gives a single T cell receptor beta chain sequence along with its context. What it recognizes is unknown. The data were taken from a study of blood T cells in healthy people across ages. Whole-study context: The template switching approach captured approximately one barcoded beta molecule for every two T cells.

Healthy Caucasian individuals from Russia aged about 6 to 90 served as donors. V shed 4 bases and J shed 2 bases, with 16 bases lying between them. Per germline, CDR1 SGHRS and CDR2 YFSETQ. This CDR3 comprises 16 residues. Findings and limits, study-wide: Calculation of diversity from one million T cells yielded estimates considered to be underestimates.

Next came a second PCR, run for roughly 6 to 11 cycles, which used a sample-barcoded 5' primer along with a J-beta primer mix. Tags on each cDNA molecule came from a template-switch adaptor with 12 random nucleotides. Each CDR3 protein gets one entry after TCRdb re-called the 5' RACE reads with MiXCR. The sample shows about 1,400,000 distinct CDR3 sequences, 59% of them seen only once. The sequenced material came from blood. This rearrangement joins TRBV5-1 to TRBJ2-1; either TRBD1 or TRBD2 may supply D (5 bases each). This sequence was found in a man between 18 and 35 years old in good health. The CDR3 DNA sequence: TGCGCCAGCAGCCACCGAGGGGAGCCAACCTACAATGAGCAGTTCTTC. Its protein is CASSHRGEPTYNEQFF.